This passage covers 9 T cell receptor beta chains from one sample sequenced in a study of T cells after yellow fever vaccination. A single record per CDR3 protein comes from TCRdb applying MiXCR to the 5' RACE reads. This table has about 320,000 distinct CDR3 sequences, 6.5% to 8.5% appearing once. The starting material was PBMCs, obtained roughly 46 days after the first yellow fever vaccination. The receptors derive from a man between 18 and 29 years old who received the YFV17D yellow fever vaccine.

This clonotype was seen ten or more times. The V call is TRBV20-1, the J call TRBJ1-1; the match to TRBD1 covers 8 bases. V gave up 3 bases and J gave up 2 bases; unmatched junction bases: 8. Germline CDR1 and CDR2: DFQATT and SNEGSKA (reference sequence). This CDR3 contains 15 residues. CDR3 DNA sequence: TGCAGTGCTAGTCCCCCTGGACAGGGAAACACTGAAGCTTTCTTT. Its translation is CSASPPGQGNTEAFF.

This clonotype was found a few times. CDR3 sequence: CASSDHNNEQFF. CDR3 nucleotides: TGTGCCAGCTCGGACCACAACAATGAGCAGTTCTTC. V usage is TRBV6-1 and J usage is TRBJ2-1, with D uncertain. V lost 8 bases and J lost 5, with 10 bases in between. Per the germline V gene, CDR1 is MNHNS and CDR2 is SASEGT. The CDR3 has 12 residues.

This rearrangement joins TRBV6-2 or TRBV6-3 to TRBJ1-5; possible D gene TRBD1, 6 bases. Germline V lookup: CDR1 MNHEY, CDR2 SVGEGT. This CDR3 comprises 14 residues. V was cut by 2 bases and J by 5 bases, with 10 bases left in between. The CDR3 spells CASSYGGEHQPQHF. CDR3 coding DNA: TGTGCCAGCAGTTACGGGGGCGAACATCAGCCCCAGCATTTT.

There are many counts of this clonotype. The gene calls are TRBV12-3 or TRBV12-4 and TRBJ2-2; D gene ambiguous. The CDR3 runs to 13 residues. V was shortened by 2 bases and J by 6 bases, with 7 bases between the two germline ends. The CDR3 here is CASSLSRAGELFF. The CDR3 DNA follows: TGTGCCAGCAGTTTAAGCCGGGCCGGGGAGCTGTTTTTT.

The chain employs TRBV5-1 and TRBJ2-6, with 8 bases lining up with TRBD1. The CDR3 length is 17 residues. V was pared by 6 bases and J by 0 bases, with 8 bases of the junction left unmatched. Germline V gene sequence: CDR1 SGHRS, CDR2 YFSETQ. CDR3: CASTQDRVNSGANVLTF. CDR3 coding DNA: TGCGCCAGCACCCAGGACAGGGTCAACTCTGGGGCCAACGTCCTGACTTTC.

Many counts were recorded for this clonotype. Here the CDR3 DNA reads TGTGCCAGCAGTACTAACGCATTTGGGGCAGGGAAAGAGACCCAGTACTTC. Residues: CASSTNAFGAGKETQYF. This chain joins TRBV6-5 and TRBJ2-5; D may be TRBD1 (5 bases). This CDR3 has 17 amino acids. V was cut by 5 bases and J by 3 bases, with 22 bases left in between. Germline V lookup: CDR1 MNHEY, CDR2 SVGAGI.

Many counts were recorded for this clonotype. This chain joins TRBV9 and TRBJ2-1, with 10 bases matching TRBD2. CDR1 and CDR2 from the germline V gene are SGDLS and YYNGEE. Losses at the gene ends were 1 base for V and 0 bases for J; bases not matched to a gene: 7. There are 18 residues in the CDR3. The CDR3 region is CASSVRNSGGRSYNEQFF. CDR3 nucleotides: TGTGCCAGCAGCGTAAGGAATAGCGGGGGGCGCTCCTACAATGAGCAGTTCTTC.

This clonotype was recorded a few times. This chain links TRBV29-1 with TRBJ2-5, with 13 bases lining up with TRBD2. The CDR3 has 14 residues. With V trimmed by 6 bases and J by 2 bases, 3 bases remained unmatched. The germline V gene has CDR1 SQVTM and CDR2 ANQGSEA. This CDR3 is CSVSTSGGQETQYF. As DNA, the CDR3 is TGCAGCGTCTCGACTAGCGGGGGGCAAGAGACCCAGTACTTC.

The chain carries TRBV7-2 and TRBJ2-3; D might be TRBD2 (5 bases). Germline-derived CDR1 and CDR2 are SGHTA and FQGNSA. V was trimmed by 4 bases and J by 6 bases, leaving 20 bases between them. The length of the CDR3 is 16 residues. The CDR3 is CASSSGLTGMVDTQYF. The CDR3 nucleotides read TGTGCCAGCAGCTCCGGGTTAACGGGGATGGTGGATACGCAGTATTTT.